This T cell receptor (beta chain) was identified in a study of T cell changes during pregnancy in multiple sclerosis. Generated by immunoSEQ multiplex PCR, the TCRdb table keeps only in-frame clones and is missing some. Counted here are about 75,000 clones, approximately 95% occurring once; the ten biggest clones make up less than 0.15%. CDR1 MNHEY and CDR2 SVGAGI come from the germline V gene. With 2 bases removed from V and 2 bases from J, the gap between germline ends came to 13 bases. This CDR3 is 15 amino acids long. This clonotype originated in a female donor with multiple sclerosis, enrolled in a pregnancy study. V gene TRBV6-5 combines with J gene TRBJ2-7; tentative D call: TRBD2 (6 bases). Source: CD4+ T cells from peripheral blood mononuclear cells, taken after pregnancy. The CDR3 DNA reads TGTGCCAGCAGTTACGCCCCACCGGGGGCCTACGAGCAGTACTTC. Protein product: CASSYAPPGAYEQYF.